The sample holds a few counts of the clone carrying this TCR beta chain. The data were obtained in a study of shared clonotypes between healthy human individuals. The table came from immunoSEQ multiplex PCR; TCRdb's copy has only in-frame clones and leaves some out. The sample records about 1.1 million clones, roughly 80% being singletons. The junction had 4 bases not matched to a gene; V was cut back by 8 bases and J by 4 bases. Germline CDR1 and CDR2: SNHLY and FYNNEI. The CDR3 covers 12 residues. Sequencing was done on a sample of memory CD4+ T cells from PBMCs. Subset described: CD45RA-negative fraction. The TCR sequence derives from a man between 18 and 29 years old in good health. Some clones in this sample may be carry-over from other donors' samples. The rearrangement links TRBV2 to TRBJ2-7, with TRBD2 matching 8 bases. CDR3 in DNA: TGTGCCAGCGCCGCGGGAGGATACGAGCAGTACTTC. Translation gives CASAAGGYEQYF.